This TCR beta chain comes out of a study of CD8+ T cells in alopecia areata. Study background: For the treated group, dosing was oral tofacitinib at 5 to 10 mg twice daily. Tofacitinib treatment spanned 6 to 18 months, with 6 months off drug afterward. Study-wide findings and caveats: Links between baseline CD8+ expansion and response need larger treated cohorts. Researchers reported that TCR sharing among patients proved less clear than in mice, possibly HLA-linked.

This clone occurred a few times. The antigen remains undetermined. The CDR3 extends over 14 amino acids. Germline V gives CDR1 SNHLY, CDR2 FYNNEI. Trimming left V 7 bases short and J 6 bases short, with 17 bases between. The sample's treatment: oral pan-JAK inhibitor, 5-10 mg twice daily. RNA was isolated and reverse transcribed to cDNA, the sequencing template. Here immunoSEQ multiplex PCR was the method, and the copy in TCRdb shows in-frame clones only, minus some. There are more than 90,000 clones in the sample; 58% occur only once, and about 31% lies in the top ten. The clonotype originates from a human donor with alopecia areata. Here the sequenced sample was CD8+ T cells sorted from blood, taken at week 4, from a patient treated with tofacitinib. This chain joins TRBV2 and TRBJ2-3; no definite D call. The CDR3 loop is CASNPGRLHDTQYF. CDR3 in DNA: TGTGCCAGCAACCCCGGCAGGCTCCATGATACGCAGTATTTT.